Below, 2 T cell receptor beta chains from the same sample are listed, as sequenced in a study of type 1 regulatory T cells. No antigen has been identified for these receptors. TCRdb passed the reads through MiXCR, listing each CDR3 protein once. The sample includes 70,000 or so distinct CDR3 sequences, less than 25% seen only once; the top ten take 8% to 9%. Study results and caveats: Compared with non-type 1 regulatory T cells, type 1 regulatory T cells showed a more restricted TCR repertoire.

The specimen sequenced was cultured type 1 regulatory T (Tr1) cells, either the whole culture or a sorted fraction (not recorded which). These receptor sequences come from a human donor in good health.

This clonotype occurred many times. The chain joins TRBV9 to TRBJ2-2; 12 nucleotides line up with TRBD2. This CDR3 has 16 amino acids. The V gene end was trimmed by 4 bases and the J gene end by 3 bases; junction bases not matched to a gene: 4. The germline CDR1 and CDR2 sequences are SGDLS and YYNGEE. The CDR3 loop reads CASSFRLAGDTGELFF. The CDR3 DNA reads as TGTGCCAGCAGCTTTCGACTAGCGGGGGACACCGGGGAGCTGTTTTTT. Full variable domain (missing parts from reference TRBV9 and TRBJ2-2): DSGVTQTPKHLITATGQRVTLRCSPRSGDLSVYWYQQSLDQGLQFLIQYYNGEERAKGNILERFSAQQFPDLHSELNLSSLELGDSALYFCASSFRLAGDTGELFFGEGSRLTVL.

This clonotype appeared once. The genes are TRBV7-9 and TRBJ1-5; 8 nucleotides agree with TRBD1. Germline lookup yields CDR1 SEHNR and CDR2 FQNEAQ (reference sequence). The V segment lost 5 bases and the J segment 1 base; nucleotides outside the gene matches: 7. This CDR3 has 16 amino acids. The CDR3 loop is CASSPTRTGSNQPQHF. In DNA form, the CDR3 reads TGTGCCAGCAGCCCCACTCGGACAGGGAGCAATCAGCCCCAGCATTTT.